This section outlines one TCR beta chain sequence together with its context. Assay used: immunoSEQ multiplex PCR; TCRdb lists only in-frame clones, some missing. The table lists 60,000 to 90,000 clones, around four fifths of them singletons. The data were taken from a study of cytomegalovirus exposure and HLA in healthy donors. The CDR3 covers 16 residues. In germline, CDR1 is SGHDT, CDR2 YYEEEE. J gave up 4 bases and V 1 base, and 8 bases lay outside the gene matches. The source of this sequence is a man younger than 40 in good health and CMV-seronegative. Sequenced input: PBMCs. This chain links TRBV5-6 with TRBJ2-7; 10 bases map to TRBD1. The CDR3 sequence is CASSLTGTGDTYEQYF. CDR3 nucleotides: TGTGCCAGCAGCTTGACCGGGACAGGGGATACATACGAGCAGTACTTC.